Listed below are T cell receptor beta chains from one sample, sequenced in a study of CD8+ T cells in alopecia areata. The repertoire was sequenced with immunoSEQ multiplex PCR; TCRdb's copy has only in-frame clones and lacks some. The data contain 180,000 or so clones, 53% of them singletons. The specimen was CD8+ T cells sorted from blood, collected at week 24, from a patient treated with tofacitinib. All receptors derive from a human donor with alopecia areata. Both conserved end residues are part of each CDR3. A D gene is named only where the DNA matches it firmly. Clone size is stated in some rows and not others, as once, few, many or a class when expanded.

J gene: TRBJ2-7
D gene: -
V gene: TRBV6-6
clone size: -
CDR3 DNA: TGTGCCAGCAGTTATCCGGGCTACGAGCAGTACTTC
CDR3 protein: CASSYPGYEQYF

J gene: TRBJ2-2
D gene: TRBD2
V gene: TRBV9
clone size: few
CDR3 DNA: TGTGCCAGCAGCGTGTCGGGGAGGGACGGGGAGCTGTTTTTT
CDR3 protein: CASSVSGRDGELFF

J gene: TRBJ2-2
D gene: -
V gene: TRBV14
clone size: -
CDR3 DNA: TGTGCCAGCAGCCTTGAGACAGCTGCGGGCGGGGAGCTGTTTTTT
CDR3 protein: CASSLETAAGGELFF

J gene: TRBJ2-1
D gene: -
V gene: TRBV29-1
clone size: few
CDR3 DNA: TGCAGCGCCTTCATAACTAACAATGAGCAGTTCTTC
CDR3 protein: CSAFITNNEQFF

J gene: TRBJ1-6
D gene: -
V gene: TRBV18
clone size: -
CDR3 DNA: TGTGCCAGCTCACCGTCAAAGGGGTCACCCCTCCACTTT
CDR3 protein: CASSPSKGSPLHF

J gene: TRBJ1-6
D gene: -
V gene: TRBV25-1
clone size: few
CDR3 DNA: TGTGCCACCGACGGACAGAGGGGTTCACCCCTCCACTTT
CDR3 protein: CATDGQRGSPLHF

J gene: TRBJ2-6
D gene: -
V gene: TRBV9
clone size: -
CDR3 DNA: TGTGCCAGCAGCGGACACTCGGGCGCTGGGGCCAACGTCCTGACTTTC
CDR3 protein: CASSGHSGAGANVLTF

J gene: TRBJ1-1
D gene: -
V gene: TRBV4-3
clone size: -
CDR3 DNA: TGCGCCAGCAGCCAAGATGGTCGGGCCCCGGGCACTGAAGCTTTCTTT
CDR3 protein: CASSQDGRAPGTEAFF

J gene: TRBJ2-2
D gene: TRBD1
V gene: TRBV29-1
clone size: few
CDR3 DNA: TGCAGCGTGACGGGACAGTATATCGGGGAGCTGTTTTTT
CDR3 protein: CSVTGQYIGELFF

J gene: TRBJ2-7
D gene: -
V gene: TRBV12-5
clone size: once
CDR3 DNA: TGTGCTAGTGCCTTGGGGCTCTACGAGCAGTACTTC
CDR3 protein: CASALGLYEQYF

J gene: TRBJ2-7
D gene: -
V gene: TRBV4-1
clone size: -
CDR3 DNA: TGCGCCAGCAGCCAAGATTTAGGTTACGAGCAGTACTTC
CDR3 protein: CASSQDLGYEQYF

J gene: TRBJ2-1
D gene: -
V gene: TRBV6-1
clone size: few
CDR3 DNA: TGTGCCAGCAGTGAAGCGCTCGGGCGGGATGAGCAGTTCTTC
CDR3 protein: CASSEALGRDEQFF

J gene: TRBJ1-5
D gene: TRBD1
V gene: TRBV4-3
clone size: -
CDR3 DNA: TGCGCCAGCAGCCAAGACGGGACAGGAGGTCAGCCCCAGCATTTT
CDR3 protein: CASSQDGTGGQPQHF

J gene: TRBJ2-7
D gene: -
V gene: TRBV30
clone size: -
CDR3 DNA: TGTGCCTGGGGGGACTCGGACGAGCAGTACTTC
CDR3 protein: CAWGDSDEQYF

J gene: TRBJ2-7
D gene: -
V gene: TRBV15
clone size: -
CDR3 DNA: TGTGCCACCAGCAGCAGCAGGGACTTAACCGACGAGCAGTACTTC
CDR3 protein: CATSSSRDLTDEQYF